Listed here are 19 T cell receptor beta chains from one sample, sequenced in a study of cytomegalovirus exposure and HLA in healthy donors. The PCR was carried out with 60 Vbeta primers and 13 Jbeta primers. Clones were read by immunoSEQ multiplex PCR, and TCRdb kept only the in-frame ones, dropping some. The profile shows about 150,000 clones, more than 70% of them singletons. The sample taken for sequencing was PBMCs. These TCRs come from a male donor in good health and CMV-seropositive.

V usage is TRBV9 and J usage is TRBJ1-3; 8 bases are shared with TRBD1. Trimming removed 4 bases from V and 5 bases from J; junction bases left unmatched: 11. Germline V gene sequence: CDR1 SGDLS, CDR2 YYNGEE. The CDR3 length is 16 residues. CDR3 sequence (DNA): TGTGCCAGCAGCCCAGAGGCAGGGGGCTATAGAAACACCATATATTTT. As protein: CASSPEAGGYRNTIYF.

In this sample, this clone turned up a few times. The rearrangement joins TRBV19 to TRBJ1-1; TRBD1 agrees at 10 bases. V lost 6 bases and J lost 3; bases outside the gene matches: 4. From germline, CDR1 is LNHDA and CDR2 SQIVND (reference sequence). The CDR3 length is 14 residues. Here the CDR3 reads CASRGTGAYTEAFF. For the CDR3, the DNA is TGTGCCAGTAGGGGGACAGGGGCGTACACTGAAGCTTTCTTT.

The chain uses TRBV6-5 and TRBJ1-3, with D possibly TRBD1 on 5 matching bases. Germline CDR1 reads MNHEY; CDR2 reads SVGAGI. V was cut by 5 bases and J by 0 bases, with 11 bases left in between. The CDR3 is 15 amino acids. This CDR3 reads CASSPGHYSGNTIYF. DNA of the CDR3: TGTGCCAGCAGTCCCGGACACTACTCTGGAAACACCATATATTTT.

V and J are TRBV27 and TRBJ2-7; 10 bases match TRBD2. Germline CDR1 and CDR2: MNHEY and SMNVEV (reference sequence). The CDR3 runs to 14 residues. J lost 6 bases, V lost 4 bases, and 6 bases had no gene match. The CDR3 DNA reads TGTGCCAGCAGTTCCTGGCTAGCGGGAGTCGAGCAGTACTTC. Translating it yields CASSSWLAGVEQYF.

This clone was seen a few times. The chain recombines TRBV18 with TRBJ1-1, with a weak D call TRBD1 (6 bases). The CDR3 consists of 14 residues. With 4 bases removed from V and 2 bases from J, the gap between germline ends came to 11 bases. CDR1 is KGHSH and CDR2 is LQKENI in the germline V gene. CDR3 residues: CASSLDRLNTEAFF. The CDR3 nucleotides are TGTGCCAGCTCACTCGACAGGCTAAACACTGAAGCTTTCTTT.

This clone was recorded only once. The gene calls are TRBV12-2 and TRBJ1-2. TRBV12-2 corresponds to a pseudogene. This CDR3 contains 16 residues. CDR3 sequence (DNA): TGTGCAAGTCGCTCCTCTCTATGGGGGGGCTGGGATGGCTACACCTTC. This gives the protein CASRSSLWGGWDGYTF.

This clone was recorded a few times. The chain is built from TRBV7-3 and TRBJ2-7; 10 bases fit TRBD1. V lost 0 bases to trimming and J lost 5 bases; unmatched junction nucleotides: 1. Germline lookup yields CDR1 SGHTA and CDR2 FQGTGA. There are 14 residues in the CDR3. CDR3 nucleotides: TGTGCCAGCAGCTTAACCGGGACAGGGGACGAGCAGTACTTC. Its protein is CASSLTGTGDEQYF.

V gene TRBV4-1 combines with J gene TRBJ1-6, with D unresolved. Trimming removed 0 bases at V and 7 bases at J, with 22 bases between. In germline, CDR1 is MGHRA, CDR2 YSYEKL. The CDR3 totals 19 residues. CDR3 sequence: CASSQDEESSSYANSPLHF. CDR3 sequence (DNA): TGCGCCAGCAGCCAAGATGAGGAATCTTCCTCCTACGCAAATTCACCCCTCCACTTT.

The chain carries TRBV5-1 and TRBJ1-1, with D hard to call. Germline CDR1 and CDR2: SGHRS and YFSETQ. There are 16 residues in the CDR3. Deletions cut 0 bases from V and 5 bases from J, with 17 bases between. Here the CDR3 reads CASSLALGAVITEAFF. The CDR3 DNA follows: TGCGCCAGCAGCTTGGCTTTGGGTGCGGTGATTACTGAAGCTTTCTTT.

This rearrangement joins TRBV7-9 to TRBJ2-5, with D perhaps TRBD1 (6 bases). The better agreement between TRBJ2-7 and the DNA end casts doubt on the J call. The CDR3 totals 14 residues. Germline values: CDR1 SEHNR, CDR2 FQNEAQ (reference sequence). DNA for the CDR3: TGTGCCAGCAGCCCGGACAGCGGAACCTACGAGCAGTACTTC. It yields the protein CASSPDSGTYEQYF.

In DNA, the CDR3 is TGTGCCAGCTCCCCCGGTCCAGGGCCCAACTATGGCTACACCTTC. Protein product: CASSPGPGPNYGYTF. V usage is TRBV18 and J usage is TRBJ1-2, with D possibly TRBD1 on 5 matching bases. This CDR3 region has 15 residues. The V gene lost 6 bases and the J gene lost 2 bases, with 16 bases spanning the gap. CDR1 and CDR2 (germline): KGHSH, LQKENI.

The rearrangement uses TRBV11-2 and TRBJ1-1, with TRBD1 matching 7 bases. The germline CDR1 and CDR2 sequences are SGHAT and FQNNGV. J lost 6 bases, V lost 6 bases, and 4 bases had no gene match. CDR3 length: 12 residues. The CDR3 loop is CASRTGEAEAFF. In DNA, the CDR3 is TGTGCCAGCAGAACAGGGGAAGCTGAAGCTTTCTTT.

The rearrangement links TRBV9 to TRBJ1-3, with D possibly matching TRBD1 (5 bases). The germline V gene encodes CDR1 SGDLS and CDR2 YYNGEE. This CDR3 spans 16 amino acids. V lost 0 bases and J 0 bases, leaving 10 bases between the germline ends. The CDR3 DNA reads TGTGCCAGCAGCGTAGTTGACAGCTACTCTGGAAACACCATATATTTT. Its translation is CASSVVDSYSGNTIYF.

The J gene is TRBJ2-1, the V gene TRBV27; 10 nucleotides match TRBD2. This CDR3 contains 17 residues. J lost 5 bases, V lost 4 bases, and 11 bases had no gene match. Germline loops: CDR1 MNHEY, CDR2 SMNVEV (reference sequence). This CDR3 reads CASSSRPFGTSDNEQFF. CDR3 DNA: TGTGCCAGCAGTTCTCGCCCTTTCGGGACTAGCGACAATGAGCAGTTCTTC.

V is TRBV19 and J is TRBJ2-1, with no clear D. Germline V gene sequence: CDR1 LNHDA, CDR2 SQIVND (reference sequence). This CDR3 region has 13 residues. Trimming took 1 base from V and 7 from J, leaving 8 bases between them. In nucleotides, the CDR3 is TGTGCCAGTAGTATAGGGCTACAGAATGAGCAGTTCTTC. It specifies CASSIGLQNEQFF.

The chain employs TRBV6-6 and TRBJ1-1, with D maybe TRBD1 (6 bases). The CDR3 contains 16 residues. Germline V CDR1 and CDR2: MNHNY, SVGAGI (reference sequence). V was cut by 4 bases and J by 7 bases, with 22 bases left in between. This chain's CDR3 is CASSSSPSRDTLEAFF. The CDR3 coding sequence is TGTGCCAGCAGTTCCTCCCCCTCCAGGGACACACTTGAAGCTTTCTTT.

The V gene is TRBV29-1, the J gene TRBJ2-1; possibly TRBD1 for D (6 bases). The V end was cut by 4 bases, the J end by 2 bases, with 9 bases between. CDR1 and CDR2 from the germline V gene are SQVTM and ANQGSEA. This CDR3 has 13 residues. Written as DNA, the CDR3 is TGCAGCGTTGGCAGGACAGCCTACAATGAGCAGTTCTTC. Protein sequence: CSVGRTAYNEQFF.

J is TRBJ1-3 and V is TRBV5-4, with a weak D call TRBD1 (6 bases). CDR1 and CDR2 from the germline V gene are SGHNT and YYREEE (reference sequence). There are 16 residues in the CDR3. Trimming removed 4 bases from V and 2 bases from J, with 16 bases in between. This CDR3 is CASSGPNRATGNTIYF. The CDR3 DNA sequence: TGTGCCAGCAGCGGACCCAACAGGGCAACTGGAAACACCATATATTTT.

The chain employs TRBV14 and TRBJ1-2; D gene ambiguous. V lost 3 bases and J 3 bases, leaving 8 bases between the germline ends. The CDR3 is 13 amino acids. Germline assignment: CDR1 SGHDN and CDR2 FVKESK. CDR3 region: CASSQMPDYGYTF. The CDR3 DNA follows: TGTGCCAGCAGCCAGATGCCGGACTATGGCTACACCTTC.